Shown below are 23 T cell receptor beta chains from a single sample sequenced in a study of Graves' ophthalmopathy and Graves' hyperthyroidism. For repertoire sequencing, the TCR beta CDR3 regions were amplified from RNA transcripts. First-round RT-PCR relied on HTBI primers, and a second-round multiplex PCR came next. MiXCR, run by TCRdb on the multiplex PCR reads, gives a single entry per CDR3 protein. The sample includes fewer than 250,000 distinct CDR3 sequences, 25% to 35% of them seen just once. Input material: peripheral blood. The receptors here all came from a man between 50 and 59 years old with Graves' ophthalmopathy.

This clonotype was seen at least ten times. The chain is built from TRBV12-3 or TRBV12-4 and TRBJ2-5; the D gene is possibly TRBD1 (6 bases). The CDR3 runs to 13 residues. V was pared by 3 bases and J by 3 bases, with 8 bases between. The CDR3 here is CASSFSGEETQYF. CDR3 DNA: TGTGCCAGCAGTTTTTCAGGGGAAGAGACCCAGTACTTC.

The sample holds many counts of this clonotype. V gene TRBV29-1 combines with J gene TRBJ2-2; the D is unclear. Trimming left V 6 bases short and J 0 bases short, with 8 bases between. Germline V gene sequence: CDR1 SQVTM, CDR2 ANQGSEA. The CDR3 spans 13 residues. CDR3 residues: CSVPNANTGELFF. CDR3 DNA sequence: TGCAGCGTCCCCAACGCGAACACCGGGGAGCTGTTTTTT.

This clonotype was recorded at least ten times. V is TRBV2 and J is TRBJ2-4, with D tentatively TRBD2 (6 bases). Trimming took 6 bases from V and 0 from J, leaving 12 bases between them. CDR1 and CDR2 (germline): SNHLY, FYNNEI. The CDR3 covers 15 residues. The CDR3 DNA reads TGTGCCAGCAGAGGGGACTCGATAGCCAAAAACATTCAGTACTTC. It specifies CASRGDSIAKNIQYF.

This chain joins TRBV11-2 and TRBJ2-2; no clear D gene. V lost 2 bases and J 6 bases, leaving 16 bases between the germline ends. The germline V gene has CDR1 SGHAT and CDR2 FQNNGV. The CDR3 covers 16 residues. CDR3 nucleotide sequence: TGTGCCAGCAGCTTATTAGACCCATCATTGGCCGGGGAGCTGTTTTTT. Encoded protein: CASSLLDPSLAGELFF.

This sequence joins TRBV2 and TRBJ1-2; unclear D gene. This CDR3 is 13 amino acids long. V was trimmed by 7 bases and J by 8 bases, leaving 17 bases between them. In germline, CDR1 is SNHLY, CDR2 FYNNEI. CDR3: CASNPLEGEGYTF. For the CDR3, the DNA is TGTGCCAGCAACCCCTTGGAGGGTGAAGGCTACACCTTC.

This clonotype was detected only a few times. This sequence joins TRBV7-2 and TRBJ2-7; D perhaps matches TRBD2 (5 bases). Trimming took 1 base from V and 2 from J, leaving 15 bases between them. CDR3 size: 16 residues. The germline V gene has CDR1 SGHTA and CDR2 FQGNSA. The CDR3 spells CASSLDGVGATYEQYF. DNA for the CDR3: TGTGCCAGCAGCTTAGACGGGGTAGGCGCCACCTACGAGCAGTACTTC.

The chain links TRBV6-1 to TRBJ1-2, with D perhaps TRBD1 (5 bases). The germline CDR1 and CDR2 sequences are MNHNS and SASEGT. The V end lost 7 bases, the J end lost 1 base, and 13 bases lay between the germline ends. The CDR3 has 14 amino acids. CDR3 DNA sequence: TGTGCCAGCACTCGAGGGGAGGTTAACTATGGCTACACCTTC. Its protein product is CASTRGEVNYGYTF.

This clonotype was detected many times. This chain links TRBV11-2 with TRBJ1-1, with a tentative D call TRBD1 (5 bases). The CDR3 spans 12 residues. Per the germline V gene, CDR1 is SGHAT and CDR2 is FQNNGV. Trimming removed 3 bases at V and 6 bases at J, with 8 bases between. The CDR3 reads CASSFRGAEAFF. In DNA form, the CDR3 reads TGTGCCAGCAGCTTTCGGGGCGCTGAAGCTTTCTTT.

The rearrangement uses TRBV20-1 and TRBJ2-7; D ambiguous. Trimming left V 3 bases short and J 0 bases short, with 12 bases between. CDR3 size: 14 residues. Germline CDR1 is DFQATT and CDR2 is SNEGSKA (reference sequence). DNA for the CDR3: TGCAGTGCTAGTCCCCGGACGAGCTCCTACGAGCAGTACTTC. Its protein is CSASPRTSSYEQYF.

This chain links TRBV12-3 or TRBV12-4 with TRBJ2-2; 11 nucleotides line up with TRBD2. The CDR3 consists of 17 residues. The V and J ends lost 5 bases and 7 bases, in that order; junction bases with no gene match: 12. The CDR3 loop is CASSLLAGALRGGELFF. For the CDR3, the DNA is TGTGCCAGCAGTCTACTAGCGGGAGCCCTAAGGGGCGGGGAGCTGTTTTTT.

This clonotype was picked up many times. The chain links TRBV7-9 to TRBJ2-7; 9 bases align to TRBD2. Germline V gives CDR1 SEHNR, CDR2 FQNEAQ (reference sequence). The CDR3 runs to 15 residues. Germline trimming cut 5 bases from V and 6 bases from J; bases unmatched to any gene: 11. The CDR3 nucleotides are TGTGCCAGCAGCAAAGATAGCGGGAGTACGGGCGAGCAGTACTTC. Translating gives CASSKDSGSTGEQYF.

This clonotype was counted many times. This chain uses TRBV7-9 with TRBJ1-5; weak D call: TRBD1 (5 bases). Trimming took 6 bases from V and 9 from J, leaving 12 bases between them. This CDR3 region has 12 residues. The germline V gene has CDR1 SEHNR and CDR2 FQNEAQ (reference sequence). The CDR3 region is CASSPQGPPQHF. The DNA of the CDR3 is TGTGCCAGCAGTCCTCAGGGACCGCCCCAGCATTTT. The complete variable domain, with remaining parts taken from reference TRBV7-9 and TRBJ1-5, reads DTGVSQNPRHKITKRGQNVTFRCDPISEHNRLYWYRQTLGQGPEFLTYFQNEAQLEKSRLLSDRFSAERPKGSFSTLEIQRTEQGDSAMYLCASSPQGPPQHFGDGTRLSIL.

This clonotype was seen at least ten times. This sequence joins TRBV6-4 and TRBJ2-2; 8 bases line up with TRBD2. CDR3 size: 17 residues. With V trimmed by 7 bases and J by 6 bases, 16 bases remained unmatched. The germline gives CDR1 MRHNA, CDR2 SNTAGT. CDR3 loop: CASTLGRGGLVSGELFF. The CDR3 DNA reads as TGTGCCAGCACGCTGGGGAGAGGGGGACTAGTTTCCGGGGAGCTGTTTTTT.

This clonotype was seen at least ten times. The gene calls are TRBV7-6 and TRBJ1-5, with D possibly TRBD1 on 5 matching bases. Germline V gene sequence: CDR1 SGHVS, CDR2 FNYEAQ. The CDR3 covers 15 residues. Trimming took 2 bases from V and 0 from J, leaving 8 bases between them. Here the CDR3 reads CASSLYRGSNQPQHF. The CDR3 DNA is TGTGCCAGCAGCTTATATAGGGGTAGCAATCAGCCCCAGCATTTT.

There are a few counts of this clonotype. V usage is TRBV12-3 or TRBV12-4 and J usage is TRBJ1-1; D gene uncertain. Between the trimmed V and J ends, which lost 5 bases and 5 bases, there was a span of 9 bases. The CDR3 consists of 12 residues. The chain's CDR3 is CASSLDWTEAFF. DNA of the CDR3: TGTGCCAGCAGTCTAGATTGGACTGAAGCTTTCTTT.

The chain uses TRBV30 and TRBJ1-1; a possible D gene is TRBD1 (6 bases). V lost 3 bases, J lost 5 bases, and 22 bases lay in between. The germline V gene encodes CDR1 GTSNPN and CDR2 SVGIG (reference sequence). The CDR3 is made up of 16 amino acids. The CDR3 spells CAWRPPRTAQWTEAFF. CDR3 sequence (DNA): TGTGCCTGGAGGCCCCCAAGGACAGCACAATGGACTGAAGCTTTCTTT. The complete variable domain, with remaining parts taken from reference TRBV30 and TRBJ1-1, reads SQTIHQWPATLVQPVGSPLSLECTVEGTSNPNLYWYRQAAGRGLQLLFYSVGIGQISSEVPQNLSASRPQDRQFILSSKKLLLSDSGFYLCAWRPPRTAQWTEAFFGQGTRLTVV.

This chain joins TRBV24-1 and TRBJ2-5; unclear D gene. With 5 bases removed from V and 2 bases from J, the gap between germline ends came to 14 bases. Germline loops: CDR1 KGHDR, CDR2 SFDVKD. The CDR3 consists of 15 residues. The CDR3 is CATSAAVGPQETQYF. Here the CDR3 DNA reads TGTGCCACCAGTGCGGCAGTTGGGCCTCAAGAGACCCAGTACTTC.

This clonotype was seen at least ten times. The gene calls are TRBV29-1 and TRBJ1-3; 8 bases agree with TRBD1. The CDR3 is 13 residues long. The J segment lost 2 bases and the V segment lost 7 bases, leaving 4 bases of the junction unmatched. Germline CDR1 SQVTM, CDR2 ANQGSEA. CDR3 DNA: TGCAGCGGGACAGGGCAACCTGGAAACACCATATATTTT. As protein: CSGTGQPGNTIYF.

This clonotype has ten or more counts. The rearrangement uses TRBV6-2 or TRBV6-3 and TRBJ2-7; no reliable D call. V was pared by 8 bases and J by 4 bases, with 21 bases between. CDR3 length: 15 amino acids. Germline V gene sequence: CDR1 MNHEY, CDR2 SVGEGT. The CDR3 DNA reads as TGTGCCAGCTCAGATCCGGGCTTCGTAGGATACGAGCAGTACTTC. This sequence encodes CASSDPGFVGYEQYF.

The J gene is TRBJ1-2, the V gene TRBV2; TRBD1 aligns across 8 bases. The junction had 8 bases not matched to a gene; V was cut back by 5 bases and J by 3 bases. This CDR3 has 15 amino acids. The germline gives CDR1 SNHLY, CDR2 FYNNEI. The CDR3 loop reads CASSFTGGGYYGYTF. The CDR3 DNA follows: TGTGCCAGCAGTTTCACAGGGGGGGGCTACTATGGCTACACCTTC.

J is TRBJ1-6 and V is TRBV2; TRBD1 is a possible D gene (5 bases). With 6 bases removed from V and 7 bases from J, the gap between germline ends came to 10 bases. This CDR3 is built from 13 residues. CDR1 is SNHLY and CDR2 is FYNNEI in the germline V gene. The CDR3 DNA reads TGTGCCAGCAGGGGACCCAACAATTCACCCCTCCACTTT. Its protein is CASRGPNNSPLHF.

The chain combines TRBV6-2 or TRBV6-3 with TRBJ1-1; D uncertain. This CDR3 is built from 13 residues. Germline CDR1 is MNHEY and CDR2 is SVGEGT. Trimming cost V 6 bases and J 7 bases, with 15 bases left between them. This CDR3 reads CASSPRGLGEAFF. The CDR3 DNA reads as TGTGCCAGCAGCCCTCGGGGTCTCGGTGAAGCTTTCTTT.

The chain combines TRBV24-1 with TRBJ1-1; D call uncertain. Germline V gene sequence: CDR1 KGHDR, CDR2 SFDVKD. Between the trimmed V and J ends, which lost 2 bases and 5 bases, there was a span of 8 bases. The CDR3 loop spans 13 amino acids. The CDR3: CATSDWTRTEAFF. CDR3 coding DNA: TGTGCCACCAGTGATTGGACGAGGACTGAAGCTTTCTTT.